A single sample is the source of the 31 T cell receptor beta chains below, sequenced in a study of naive and memory T cell subsets. General study points: A few larger clonotypes appeared in naive repertoires, especially CD8, possibly memory cells re-expressing CD45RA.

For these TCRs, the target antigens are not known. Two oligonucleotides, mixed equimolar, formed the beta constant-region primer covering TRBC1 and TRBC2. Ligated cDNA was amplified by four rounds of PCR with nested alpha and beta constant-region primers and SP2. TCRdb re-called the UMI-ligation and nested PCR reads through MiXCR, storing one row per CDR3 protein. Seen here are about 140,000 distinct CDR3 sequences, approximately 20% observed once, and the top ten hold about 0.57%. Sequenced input: naive CD8+ T cells from blood. The receptor set was obtained from a human donor in good health.

This clonotype was found a few times. This sequence joins TRBV6-5 and TRBJ2-3; 7 bases are a match to TRBD2. The J segment lost 1 base and the V segment lost 2 bases, leaving 6 bases of the junction unmatched. Germline V CDR1 and CDR2: MNHEY, SVGAGI. The CDR3 has 16 residues. The CDR3 reads CASSYPGLAGTDTQYF. In nucleotides, the CDR3 is TGTGCCAGCAGTTACCCCGGGCTAGCGGGCACAGATACGCAGTATTTT.

This clonotype was counted only a few times. The chain employs TRBV3-1 and TRBJ2-1; TRBD1 is a possible D gene (6 bases). Per germline, CDR1 LGHDT and CDR2 YNNKEL (reference sequence). This CDR3 has 15 amino acids. V was trimmed by 4 bases and J by 2 bases, leaving 12 bases between them. Written as DNA, the CDR3 is TGTGCCAGCAGCCCCAACGGACAGACCTACAATGAGCAGTTCTTC. Amino acid sequence: CASSPNGQTYNEQFF.

This clonotype was seen a few times. The V call is TRBV10-3, the J call TRBJ2-3; no clear D gene. Deletions cut 6 bases from V and 4 bases from J, with 5 bases between. CDR1 and CDR2 (germline): ENHRY, SYGVKD. CDR3 length equals 11 residues. CDR3 nucleotides: TGTGCCATCAGACAGTCAGATACGCAGTATTTT. Translation: CAIRQSDTQYF.

This clonotype appeared a few times. The chain employs TRBV6-4 and TRBJ2-2; TRBD1 agrees at 9 bases. The junction had 5 bases not matched to a gene; V was cut back by 6 bases and J by 0 bases. Germline assignment: CDR1 MRHNA and CDR2 SNTAGT. CDR3 length equals 16 residues. CDR3 nucleotides: TGTGCCAGCAGACAGGGGGCGCCTACGAACACCGGGGAGCTGTTTTTT. Its translation: CASRQGAPTNTGELFF.

The chain employs TRBV20-1 and TRBJ1-1; D remains ambiguous. V lost 3 bases and J 8 bases, leaving 7 bases between the germline ends. This CDR3 is built from 10 residues. Germline V gene lookup returns CDR1 DFQATT and CDR2 SNEGSKA (reference sequence). The chain's CDR3 is CSASPEEAFF. The CDR3 DNA is TGCAGTGCTAGTCCGGAAGAAGCTTTCTTT.

V gene TRBV14 combines with J gene TRBJ2-4; D is perhaps TRBD1 (7 bases). Trimming removed 4 bases at V and 8 bases at J, with 12 bases between. The germline CDR1 and CDR2 sequences are SGHDN and FVKESK. CDR3 length: 13 amino acids. This CDR3 is CASSPRGVDIQYF. CDR3 coding DNA: TGTGCCAGCAGCCCCAGGGGGGTTGACATTCAGTACTTC.

The rearrangement joins TRBV7-9 to TRBJ2-7; 8 nucleotides match TRBD1. V shed 6 bases, J shed 1 base, and the junction held 8 bases outside the gene matches. In germline, CDR1 is SEHNR, CDR2 FQNEAQ (reference sequence). This CDR3 region has 15 residues. CDR3 in amino acids: CASSFRQGSSYEQYF. The DNA for the CDR3 is TGTGCCAGCAGTTTTCGACAGGGGAGTTCCTACGAGCAGTACTTC.

CDR3 DNA: TGTGCGAGCGGTTTTAGAGACAGGGGGCAGAACACTGAAGCTTTCTTT. Protein: CASGFRDRGQNTEAFF. This sequence joins TRBV28 and TRBJ1-1; 10 nucleotides line up with TRBD1. The germline gives CDR1 MDHEN, CDR2 SYDVKM. This CDR3 is 16 amino acids long.

V is TRBV30 and J is TRBJ2-1; D perhaps matches TRBD1 (5 bases). V lost 5 bases and J 9 bases, leaving 11 bases between the germline ends. In germline, CDR1 is GTSNPN, CDR2 SVGIG (reference sequence). This CDR3 spans 11 amino acids. CDR3 DNA: TGTGCCTGGGGTTTGGGGCCTGAGCAGTTCTTC. Its translation: CAWGLGPEQFF.

There are a few counts of this clonotype. The V gene is TRBV12-3 or TRBV12-4, the J gene TRBJ2-5, with 7 bases that match TRBD2. V dropped 5 bases and J dropped 4; count of bases not matched to a gene: 16. There are 17 residues in the CDR3. The CDR3 loop reads CASSNFLPRELLETQYF. DNA for the CDR3: TGTGCCAGCAGTAATTTCCTACCGCGGGAGTTATTAGAGACCCAGTACTTC.

V gene TRBV29-1 combines with J gene TRBJ2-7, with a tentative D call TRBD1 (6 bases). Germline V gene sequence: CDR1 SQVTM, CDR2 ANQGSEA. Trimming pared 1 base from V and 5 bases from J, leaving 9 bases between. The CDR3 is 12 residues long. This CDR3 is CSVEGRGNEQYF. The CDR3 DNA sequence: TGCAGCGTTGAAGGCAGGGGTAACGAGCAGTACTTC.

This clonotype was recorded many times. The chain combines TRBV28 with TRBJ2-6; possible D gene TRBD1, 6 bases. The CDR3 covers 18 residues. Germline V gene lookup returns CDR1 MDHEN and CDR2 SYDVKM. V lost 7 bases and J lost 0, with 19 bases in between. Here the CDR3 DNA reads TGTGCCAGCAAAACACAGGGTCTGGACCGCTCTGGGGCCAACGTCCTGACTTTC. As protein: CASKTQGLDRSGANVLTF.

CDR3 amino acids: CASSLKQRTTGDSPLHF. Here the CDR3 DNA reads TGCGCCAGCAGCTTGAAGCAAAGGACTACCGGGGATTCACCCCTCCACTTT. This chain uses TRBV5-1 with TRBJ1-6, with D unclear. Germline V gene lookup returns CDR1 SGHRS and CDR2 YFSETQ. This CDR3 region has 17 residues. Deletions cut 1 base from V and 8 bases from J, with 19 bases between.

This clonotype was counted between two and nine times. This chain connects TRBV2 to TRBJ2-1; D is ambiguous. The CDR3 loop spans 12 amino acids. V lost 3 bases, J lost 2 bases, and 2 bases lay in between. Germline values: CDR1 SNHLY, CDR2 FYNNEI. The CDR3 region has the DNA TGTGCCAGCAGTGATCCCTACAATGAGCAGTTCTTC. Translated: CASSDPYNEQFF.

This clonotype was found a few times. V and J are TRBV6-5 and TRBJ2-2, with D hard to call. Germline loops: CDR1 MNHEY, CDR2 SVGAGI. V dropped 2 bases and J dropped 2 bases, with 6 bases sitting between them. The CDR3 has 14 residues. CDR3 bases: TGTGCCAGCAGTTACGTTTTCAACACCGGGGAGCTGTTTTTT. This translates into CASSYVFNTGELFF.

This clonotype occurred a few times. V and J are TRBV4-1 and TRBJ1-2; unclear D gene. The V gene lost 0 bases and the J gene lost 1 base, with 12 bases spanning the gap. The germline CDR1 and CDR2 sequences are MGHRA and YSYEKL. The CDR3 has 16 residues. In DNA form, the CDR3 reads TGCGCCAGCAGCCAAGAGGCAGATTATTTTAACTATGGCTACACCTTC. Translating it yields CASSQEADYFNYGYTF.

The chain is built from TRBV29-1 and TRBJ1-2; no clear D. Germline-derived CDR1 and CDR2 are SQVTM and ANQGSEA. V gave up 2 bases and J gave up 3 bases, with 10 bases separating them. This CDR3 region has 13 residues. CDR3: CSVESEVDYGYTF. The CDR3 DNA reads TGCAGCGTTGAAAGCGAGGTGGACTATGGCTACACCTTC.

Only a few counts were recorded for this clonotype. The chain employs TRBV15 and TRBJ2-2; D gene ambiguous. The germline gives CDR1 LNHNV, CDR2 YYDKDF (reference sequence). Between the trimmed V and J ends, which lost 5 bases and 5 bases, there was a span of 12 bases. The CDR3 has 14 residues. CDR3 coding DNA: TGTGCCACCAGCCTGAAGACCGAGACCGGGGAGCTGTTTTTT. This gives the protein CATSLKTETGELFF.

The chain employs TRBV12-5 and TRBJ1-1, with 9 nucleotides matching TRBD1. CDR1 is LGHNT, CDR2 FRNRAP, per germline. The CDR3 sequence is 17 residues long. V trimming: 1 base; J trimming: 5 bases; junction bases outside the gene matches: 11. The CDR3 DNA reads TGTGCTAGTGGTTTGGGGGGGACAGGGCCTGTGGATACTGAAGCTTTCTTT. Protein product: CASGLGGTGPVDTEAFF.

This clonotype was seen a handful of times. The J gene is TRBJ2-7, the V gene TRBV29-1; 9 bases match TRBD2. This CDR3 has 16 amino acids. The germline V gene encodes CDR1 SQVTM and CDR2 ANQGSEA. V dropped 6 bases and J dropped 1; count of bases not matched to a gene: 13. The CDR3 region has the DNA TGCAGCGTCCGATCAGTTGATAGCGGGGGTTCCTACGAGCAGTACTTC. The encoded protein is CSVRSVDSGGSYEQYF.

The chain is built from TRBV2 and TRBJ2-5, with TRBD1 identical over 8 bases. Trimming cost V 3 bases and J 2 bases; bases outside gene matches: 8. The CDR3 runs to 16 residues. From germline, CDR1 is SNHLY and CDR2 FYNNEI. CDR3 sequence (DNA): TGTGCCAGCAGTGATTTGGTCAGGGGGCTACAAGAGACCCAGTACTTC. Encoded protein: CASSDLVRGLQETQYF.

The genes are TRBV12-5 and TRBJ1-4, with 7 bases identical to TRBD1. This CDR3 is 15 amino acids long. From germline, CDR1 is LGHNT and CDR2 FRNRAP. After removal of 5 bases from V and 5 bases from J, the junction contained 8 bases not matched to a gene. Written as DNA, the CDR3 is TGTGCTAGTGGTCCACCCGGACAGGCAAATGAAAAACTGTTTTTT. Protein product: CASGPPGQANEKLFF. Based on the CDR3 plus reference TRBV12-5 and TRBJ1-4, the full variable domain is DARVTQTPRHKVTEMGQEVTMRCQPILGHNTVFWYRQTMMQGLELLAYFRNRAPLDDSGMPKDRFSAEMPDATLATLKIQPSEPRDSAVYFCASGPPGQANEKLFFGSGTQLSVL.

This clonotype showed up just a few times. V gene TRBV11-2 combines with J gene TRBJ1-2; a possible D gene is TRBD1 (5 bases). There are 17 residues in the CDR3. CDR1 and CDR2 (germline): SGHAT, FQNNGV. V was pared by 5 bases and J by 0 bases, with 19 bases between. The CDR3 loop reads CASSRARQFEANYGYTF. For the CDR3, the DNA is TGTGCCAGCAGCCGCGCTCGACAGTTTGAGGCTAACTATGGCTACACCTTC.

This clonotype appeared a few times. This chain uses TRBV27 with TRBJ1-1; TRBD1 might be the D (5 bases). V lost 3 bases and J lost 1, with 6 bases in between. There are 13 residues in the CDR3. Germline V gives CDR1 MNHEY, CDR2 SMNVEV (reference sequence). CDR3 in DNA: TGTGCCAGCAGTTTTCAGGGGAACACTGAAGCTTTCTTT. Its translation is CASSFQGNTEAFF.

This clonotype was found once. J is TRBJ2-7 and V is TRBV12-3 or TRBV12-4; D may be TRBD1 (5 bases). The CDR3 spans 14 residues. Trimming took off 3 bases at V and 2 bases at J, with 11 bases between the two ends. CDR3 sequence: CASSFRVSTYEQYF. The DNA of the CDR3 is TGTGCCAGCAGTTTCAGGGTGTCTACCTACGAGCAGTACTTC.

This clonotype was picked up a small number of times. The V gene is TRBV4-1, the J gene TRBJ1-1, with 8 nucleotides matching TRBD1. Looked up from germline, CDR1 is MGHRA and CDR2 is YSYEKL. This CDR3 has 19 residues. V lost 0 bases, J lost 0 bases, and 12 bases stayed unmatched. The CDR3 nucleotides are TGCGCCAGCAGCCAAGATCACCGTGACAGGGGACCCCTGAACACTGAAGCTTTCTTT. Amino acid sequence: CASSQDHRDRGPLNTEAFF.

The chain recombines TRBV12-3 or TRBV12-4 with TRBJ2-7; D gene unclear. Trimming stripped 6 bases from V and 5 bases from J, with 20 bases between. The CDR3 covers 15 residues. DNA for the CDR3: TGTGCCAGCAGGGCTCCGGACCCCATTGGCAACGAGCAGTACTTC. It encodes CASRAPDPIGNEQYF.

This clonotype was counted a few times. This rearrangement joins TRBV7-9 to TRBJ2-5, with TRBD2 matching over 9 bases. Trimming removed 5 bases from V and 5 bases from J; junction bases left unmatched: 6. There are 14 residues in the CDR3. Germline lookup yields CDR1 SEHNR and CDR2 FQNEAQ (reference sequence). This CDR3 is CASSQTAGGETQYF. The CDR3 DNA reads as TGTGCCAGCAGCCAGACGGCGGGAGGGGAGACCCAGTACTTC.

The chain has TRBV15 and TRBJ2-7; 11 nucleotides align to TRBD1. This CDR3 has 14 residues. Trimming cost V 6 bases and J 6 bases; bases outside gene matches: 7. Germline CDR1 LNHNV, CDR2 YYDKDF (reference sequence). This chain's CDR3 is CATSAGTGGFEQYF. The CDR3 DNA reads as TGTGCCACCAGTGCCGGGACAGGGGGATTCGAGCAGTACTTC. Together with reference TRBV15 and TRBJ2-7, the CDR3 gives the full variable domain: DAMVIQNPRYQVTQFGKPVTLSCSQTLNHNVMYWYQQKSSQAPKLLFHYYDKDFNNEADTPDNFQSRRPNTSFCFLDIRSPGLGDTAMYLCATSAGTGGFEQYFGPGTRLTVT.

This clonotype was recorded many times. The V and J genes are TRBV12-3 or TRBV12-4 and TRBJ1-5; D remains unclear. The CDR3 extends over 14 amino acids. Trimming cost V 3 bases and J 6 bases, with 12 bases left between them. The CDR3 nucleotides are TGTGCCAGCAGTTTTTCGGGGTTCGGTCAGCCCCAGCATTTT. Translated: CASSFSGFGQPQHF.

V usage is TRBV28 and J usage is TRBJ2-2; perhaps D is TRBD1 or TRBD2 (6 bases each). V was cut by 3 bases and J by 0 bases, with 11 bases left in between. CDR1 is MDHEN, CDR2 SYDVKM, per germline. CDR3 size: 16 residues. CDR3 sequence reads: CASSFPGGANTGELFF. In nucleotides, the CDR3 is TGTGCCAGCAGTTTCCCCGGGGGCGCGAACACCGGGGAGCTGTTTTTT.